The 22 T cell receptor beta chains below were found in one sample sequenced in a study of OX40 agonist ivuxolimab in advanced cancers. Clones were sequenced by immunoSEQ multiplex PCR, and TCRdb holds only the in-frame ones, with some missing. The table records 80,000 to 85,000 clones, approximately 79% of them present only once. Material: CD4+ or CD8+ T cells sorted from blood, obtained in a trial of the OX40 agonist ivuxolimab. These receptors came from an adult with an advanced solid tumor such as melanoma, head and neck, liver or kidney cancer.

This chain joins TRBV5-1 and TRBJ2-3, with 10 bases identical to TRBD1. The germline gives CDR1 SGHRS, CDR2 YFSETQ. V dropped 4 bases and J dropped 5; count of bases not matched to a gene: 4. CDR3 size: 14 residues. The CDR3 DNA follows: TGCGCCAGCAGCCACGGACAGGGGGGAGATACGCAGTATTTT. It codes for CASSHGQGGDTQYF.

This clone was seen a handful of times. The chain is built from TRBV10-2 and TRBJ1-4; D gene uncertain. From germline, CDR1 is WSHSY and CDR2 SAAADI. The ends were cut back, 4 bases at V and 4 bases at J, with 7 bases in the middle. This CDR3 contains 13 residues. In nucleotides, the CDR3 is TGCGCCAGCAGTGGCCAGTTTAATGAAAAACTGTTTTTT. As protein: CASSGQFNEKLFF.

The V call is TRBV5-4, the J call TRBJ2-7; 8 bases map to TRBD1. The CDR3 sequence is 15 residues long. Trimming cost V 2 bases and J 6 bases; bases outside gene matches: 10. Germline lookup yields CDR1 SGHNT and CDR2 YYREEE (reference sequence). CDR3 in amino acids: CASSFRPGQGSEQYF. DNA of the CDR3: TGTGCCAGCAGCTTCCGGCCCGGACAGGGCAGCGAGCAGTACTTC.

The CDR3 nucleotides are TGTGCCTGGAGTGTACAGTACGAGCAGTACTTC. Encoded protein: CAWSVQYEQYF. The J gene is TRBJ2-7, the V gene TRBV30; D not certain. Trimming stripped 0 bases from V and 4 bases from J, with 4 bases between. This CDR3 region has 11 residues. Germline loops: CDR1 GTSNPN, CDR2 SVGIG (reference sequence).

The chain carries TRBV28 and TRBJ1-3; D not resolved. V was pared by 3 bases and J by 4 bases, with 16 bases between. The V gene's germline CDR1 is MDHEN and CDR2 SYDVKM. The CDR3 is 16 residues long. CDR3 protein: CASSFFQAFAGNTIYF. The CDR3 DNA reads TGTGCCAGCAGTTTCTTCCAGGCTTTCGCGGGAAACACCATATATTTT.

This rearrangement joins TRBV7-2 to TRBJ2-5; tentatively, D is TRBD2 (6 bases). The V gene lost 3 bases and the J gene lost 5 bases, with 13 bases spanning the gap. There are 14 residues in the CDR3. Per the germline V gene, CDR1 is SGHTA and CDR2 is FQGNSA. The CDR3 DNA reads as TGTGCCAGCAGCTTGGGGGGTAGAGGGGAGACCCAGTACTTC. It translates to CASSLGGRGETQYF.

The rearrangement links TRBV7-9 to TRBJ1-1, with no clear D. Per germline, CDR1 SEHNR and CDR2 FQNEAQ (reference sequence). Trimming took off 8 bases at V and 5 bases at J, with 12 bases between the two ends. CDR3 length: 12 amino acids. CDR3: CASGRPGTEAFF. In DNA, the CDR3 is TGTGCCAGCGGTCGTCCGGGAACTGAAGCTTTCTTT.

This clone was observed a few times. The chain is built from TRBV19 and TRBJ2-1, with D perhaps matching TRBD1 (6 bases). This CDR3 region has 14 residues. The germline CDR1 and CDR2 sequences are LNHDA and SQIVND (reference sequence). V lost 5 bases and J lost 5, with 13 bases in between. CDR3: CASSLGQRNNEQFF. CDR3 bases: TGTGCCAGTAGTCTCGGACAGCGGAACAATGAGCAGTTCTTC.

The chain's CDR3 is CVAGLGDNEQFF. Here the CDR3 DNA reads TGTGTCGCCGGGCTAGGTGACAATGAGCAGTTCTTC. V is TRBV27 and J is TRBJ2-1; D unresolved. From germline, CDR1 is MNHEY and CDR2 SMNVEV (reference sequence). The CDR3 loop spans 12 amino acids.

The chain carries TRBV5-1 and TRBJ1-3; possibly TRBD1 for D (5 bases). This CDR3 is built from 14 residues. Trimming removed 4 bases from V and 2 bases from J, with 10 bases in between. Germline V gene data show CDR1 as SGHRS and CDR2 as YFSETQ. In nucleotides, the CDR3 is TGCGCCAGCAGCGAGGGACGGCCTGGAAACACCATATATTTT. Translation gives CASSEGRPGNTIYF. The full variable domain, with the rest looked up from reference TRBV5-1 and TRBJ1-3, is KAGVTQTPRYLIKTRGQQVTLSCSPISGHRSVSWYQQTPGQGLQFLFEYFSETQRNKGNFPGRFSGRQFSNSRSEMNVSTLELGDSALYLCASSEGRPGNTIYFGEGSWLTVV.

Of note for this clone: A read error may produce the germline difference seen at one junction end. The V and J genes are TRBV6-5 and TRBJ1-2; D not resolved. This CDR3 has 13 residues. Germline-derived CDR1 and CDR2 are MNHEY and SVGAGI. The DNA for the CDR3 is TGTGCCAGCAGTCCGGGGTCCCCTTCTGGCCACACCTTC. It encodes CASSPGSPSGHTF.

CDR3 DNA: TGTGCCAGCCGTAAGACAGGGGCCACCGGGGAGCTGTTTTTT. It encodes CASRKTGATGELFF. The rearrangement uses TRBV25-1 and TRBJ2-2; TRBD1 aligns across 8 bases. The CDR3 is 14 amino acids. CDR1 MGHDK and CDR2 SYGVNS come from the germline V gene. V trimming: 8 bases; J trimming: 4 bases; junction bases outside the gene matches: 6.

CDR3 protein: CASSYGTSGKGNEQFF. The CDR3 DNA reads TGTGCCAGCAGTTATGGGACTAGCGGGAAAGGGAATGAGCAGTTCTTC. The chain employs TRBV6-5 and TRBJ2-1; 13 nucleotides line up with TRBD2. Germline V gene sequence: CDR1 MNHEY, CDR2 SVGAGI. V shed 3 bases, J shed 7 bases, and the junction held 6 bases outside the gene matches. The CDR3 sequence is 16 residues long.

CDR3 in DNA: TGTGCCAGCAGCTTGCGGACTAGCGGGCATTCCTACGAGCAGTACTTC. It codes for CASSLRTSGHSYEQYF. The rearrangement joins TRBV5-6 to TRBJ2-7; TRBD2 matches 11 bases. The CDR3 is made up of 16 amino acids. Germline values: CDR1 SGHDT, CDR2 YYEEEE. The V segment lost 1 base and the J segment 1 base; nucleotides outside the gene matches: 4.

V is TRBV2 and J is TRBJ1-4; D is unclear. The V end was cut by 1 base, the J end by 4 bases, with 10 bases between. Germline loops: CDR1 SNHLY, CDR2 FYNNEI. This CDR3 contains 15 residues. The CDR3 loop reads CASSEGRHHNEKLFF. The CDR3 bases are TGTGCCAGCAGTGAAGGCAGGCACCATAATGAAAAACTGTTTTTT.

The rearrangement joins TRBV18 to TRBJ2-2; D not certain. The length of the CDR3 is 16 residues. Trimming shortened V by 3 bases and J by 2 bases, and 13 bases separated the two germline ends. In germline, CDR1 is KGHSH, CDR2 LQKENI. In nucleotides, the CDR3 is TGTGCCAGCTCACCGTCGATAGGAGTTAACACCGGGGAGCTGTTTTTT. Protein product: CASSPSIGVNTGELFF.

The chain carries TRBV7-2 and TRBJ2-1; D tentatively fits TRBD1 or TRBD2 (5 bases each). V was pared by 5 bases and J by 10 bases, with 27 bases between. The CDR3 sequence is 17 residues long. Germline V gene lookup returns CDR1 SGHTA and CDR2 FQGNSA. The CDR3 spells CASSPRGRIARHQEQFF. The CDR3 DNA reads as TGTGCCAGCAGCCCCCGGGGCCGGATAGCGCGGCACCAGGAGCAGTTCTTC. Looking up the rest from reference TRBV7-2 and TRBJ2-1 gives the full variable domain: GAGVSQSPSNKVTEKGKDVELRCDPISGHTALYWYRQSLGQGLEFLIYFQGNSAPDKSGLPSDRFSAERTGGSVSTLTIQRTQQEDSAVYLCASSPRGRIARHQEQFFGPGTRLTVL.

V usage is TRBV28 and J usage is TRBJ2-7; TRBD2 is a possible D gene (5 bases). The V end was cut by 6 bases, the J end by 3 bases, with 12 bases between. The CDR3 length is 13 residues. CDR1 is MDHEN, CDR2 SYDVKM, per germline. Here the CDR3 DNA reads TGTGCCAGCAGGCGGGCAGGAGACTACGAGCAGTACTTC. Its protein product is CASRRAGDYEQYF.

This clone was seen more than once but under ten times. The chain recombines TRBV10-3 with TRBJ2-5; a weak D match, TRBD1 (7 bases). There are 16 residues in the CDR3. Germline assignment: CDR1 ENHRY and CDR2 SYGVKD. Trimming removed 7 bases at V and 5 bases at J, with 23 bases between. Here the CDR3 reads CAIKDMSQGGWETQYF. The CDR3 DNA sequence: TGTGCCATCAAAGATATGTCCCAGGGGGGTTGGGAGACCCAGTACTTC.

This clone was recorded at least ten times. The V gene is TRBV2, the J gene TRBJ1-5, with 7 positions matching TRBD1. Germline V gives CDR1 SNHLY, CDR2 FYNNEI. The CDR3 is made up of 14 amino acids. V shed 3 bases and J 5 bases; nucleotides not matched to a gene: 4. This chain's CDR3 is CASSEDRSYQPQHF. In DNA form, the CDR3 reads TGTGCCAGCAGTGAGGACAGGTCCTATCAGCCCCAGCATTTT.

This rearrangement joins TRBV27 to TRBJ2-7; D tentatively fits TRBD1 or TRBD2 (6 bases each). Germline-derived CDR1 and CDR2 are MNHEY and SMNVEV (reference sequence). V dropped 5 bases and J dropped 2 bases, with 10 bases sitting between them. The CDR3 is made up of 13 amino acids. For the CDR3, the DNA is TGTGCCAGCAGTCGGGGGCGCCCCTACGAGCAGTACTTC. Its protein product is CASSRGRPYEQYF.

The chain's CDR3 is CASSLVGVSETQYF. For the CDR3, the DNA is TGTGCCAGCAGCTTAGTGGGGGTGTCAGAGACCCAGTACTTC. J is TRBJ2-5 and V is TRBV11-2, with D perhaps given as TRBD1 or TRBD2 (5 bases each). The CDR3 loop spans 14 amino acids. V dropped 1 base and J dropped 4 bases, with 10 bases sitting between them. Germline loops: CDR1 SGHAT, CDR2 FQNNGV.